One sample yielded the 2 T cell receptor beta chains listed below, sequenced in a study of cytomegalovirus exposure and HLA in healthy donors. TCRdb's copy holds only in-frame clones and misses some; the assay was immunoSEQ multiplex PCR. Among hundreds of thousands of clones listed, around 86% were seen once. Material: PBMCs. Receptors originate from a woman aged 18-29 years in good health and CMV-seronegative.

This clone is termed medium-sized. V gene TRBV6-5 combines with J gene TRBJ2-1; no clear D. The germline V and J ends were trimmed by 0 bases and 8 bases, with 2 bases remaining between them. CDR3 length: 11 residues. Germline CDR1 reads MNHEY; CDR2 reads SVGAGI. CDR3 coding DNA: TGTGCCAGCAGTTACTCCGATGAGCAGTTCTTC. This translates into CASSYSDEQFF.

This rearrangement joins TRBV25-1 to TRBJ1-5; D call uncertain. The V end lost 2 bases, the J end lost 0 bases, and 5 bases lay between the germline ends. This CDR3 region has 14 residues. Germline CDR1 reads MGHDK; CDR2 reads SYGVNS. CDR3 sequence: CASSERGSNQPQHF. In DNA form, the CDR3 reads TGTGCCAGCAGTGAACGGGGTAGCAATCAGCCCCAGCATTTT.